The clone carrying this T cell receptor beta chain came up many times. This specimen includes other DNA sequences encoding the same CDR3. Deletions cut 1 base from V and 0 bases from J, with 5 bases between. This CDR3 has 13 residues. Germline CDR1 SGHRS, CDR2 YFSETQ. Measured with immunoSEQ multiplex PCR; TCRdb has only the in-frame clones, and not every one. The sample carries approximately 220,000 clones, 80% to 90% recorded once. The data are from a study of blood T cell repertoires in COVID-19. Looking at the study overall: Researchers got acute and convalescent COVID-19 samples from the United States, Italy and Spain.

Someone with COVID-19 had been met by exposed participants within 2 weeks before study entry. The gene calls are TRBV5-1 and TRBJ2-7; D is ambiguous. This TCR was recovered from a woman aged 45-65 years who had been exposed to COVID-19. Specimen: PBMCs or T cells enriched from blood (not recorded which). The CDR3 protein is CASSLQDSYEQYF. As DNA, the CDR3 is TGCGCCAGCAGCTTGCAGGACTCCTACGAGCAGTACTTC.